This T cell receptor beta chain was sequenced for a study of molecular identifiers for immune sequencing clone quantification. Study as a whole: Four of five RNA aliquots from approximately 20,000 or 98,000 naive CD8 T cells were sequenced. Study-wide results and caveats: Effector cells kept over 99% of their molecules in clones above 20 RNA copies, while naive cells kept under 1% there. Same-barcode identical TCR molecules could make highly expanded clones look smaller than they are.

TCRdb reprocessed the PCR reads with MiXCR, giving one entry per CDR3 protein. Of more than 250,000 distinct CDR3 sequences listed, over 20% are singletons. In germline, CDR1 is SGHDT, CDR2 YYEEEE. The CDR3 has 13 residues. Points on this clonotype: What it recognizes is unknown. Germline and junction disagree at one end, which may indicate a read error.

The specimen sequenced was naive CD8+ T cells from blood, with Jurkat cell RNA spiked in. Specified subset: FACS-sorted CD8+CD4-CCR7+CD45RA+ naive T cells. This chain links TRBV5-6 with TRBJ1-1; tentative D call: TRBD1 (6 bases). The TCR originated in a human donor in good health. Some libraries in this study had Jurkat cell RNA spiked in. The chain's CDR3 is CAGSSQGLTEAFF. The CDR3 DNA reads TGTGCCGGCAGCTCACAGGGTTTAACTGAAGCTTTCTTT.